This section outlines one T cell receptor (beta chain) sequence together with its context. Its cognate antigen is unknown. The length of the CDR3 is 13 residues. V was shortened by 5 bases and J by 5 bases, with 12 bases between the two germline ends. Germline assignment: CDR1 SEHNR and CDR2 FQNEAQ (reference sequence). Combining a sample-barcoded 5' primer with a J-beta primer mix, a second PCR ran for roughly 7 to 12 cycles. TCRdb reprocessed the 5' RACE reads via MiXCR and lists one record per CDR3 protein. The sample lists around 850,000 distinct CDR3 sequences, about 34% occurring once. The data are from a study of blood T cells in healthy people across ages. Study-wide findings and caveats: The unknown donor CMV status may have confounded expanded clonotype changes.

The sequence was obtained from a man aged 18-30 years in good health. Sample: blood. J is TRBJ1-2 and V is TRBV7-9; D gene uncertain. The CDR3 coding sequence is TGTGCCAGCAGCCGTCAGGAGGGATATGGCTACACCTTC. This encodes CASSRQEGYGYTF.